The clone carrying this T cell receptor beta chain was seen a handful of times. Its antigen is unidentified. The data derive from a study of beta chain features in type 1 diabetes. The study's findings and limits: Whether HLA type influences TCRB rearrangement remained unresolved here.

The sequenced template was cDNA made from the entire isolated RNA. The table came from immunoSEQ multiplex PCR; TCRdb's copy has only in-frame clones and leaves some out. There are approximately 300,000 clones in the sample; approximately 9.9% occur only once, and around 0.015% lies in the top ten. V gave up 0 bases and J gave up 3 bases; unmatched junction bases: 3. This CDR3 has 16 residues. Looked up from germline, CDR1 is SGDLS and CDR2 is YYNGEE. The sample comprised naive CD4+ T cells from blood. The chain has TRBV9 and TRBJ2-5; TRBD2 aligns across 12 bases. This clonotype was sampled from a woman aged 25 to 39 in good health. For the CDR3, the DNA is TGTGCCAGCAGCGTAGCGCTAGCGGGAGGGGAAGAGACCCAGTACTTC. It yields the protein CASSVALAGGEETQYF.